This TCR beta chain was sequenced in a study of blood T cell repertoires in COVID-19. Study-level background: Samples of COVID-19 (acute and convalescent) were obtained from the United States, Italy and Spain. Nucleic acid was either cDNA or gDNA, and it came from T cells, B-cell-depleted T cells, or PBMCs.

Trimming removed 6 bases at V and 6 bases at J, with 17 bases between. This CDR3 has 13 amino acids. Germline CDR1 is SQVTM and CDR2 is ANQGSEA. Produced via immunoSEQ multiplex PCR; TCRdb's table is partial and in-frame only. The table includes some 130,000 clones, 85% to 90% detected once. The source material was peripheral blood. This TCR came from a man between 70 and 80 years old with active COVID-19. The rearrangement uses TRBV29-1 and TRBJ1-1; tentatively, D is TRBD1 (6 bases). The CDR3 loop is CSVGYRVIPEAFF. The CDR3 region has the DNA TGCAGCGTGGGGTACAGGGTCATTCCTGAAGCTTTCTTT.